This TCR beta chain was captured by sequencing in a study of Graves' ophthalmopathy and Graves' hyperthyroidism. In the case of this clonotype: Its cognate antigen is unknown.

TCR beta CDR3 regions were amplified from RNA transcripts. First-round RT-PCR relied on HTBI primers, and a second-round multiplex PCR came next. TCRdb recomputed calls from the multiplex PCR reads with MiXCR, one row per CDR3 protein. This sample has around 1,200,000 distinct CDR3 sequences, with about 38% found just once. Aged 18 to 65, hyperthyroidism patients had new diagnoses of under 2 months' duration. The evidence that diagnosis relied on was clinical symptoms, serum thyroxine, TRAb, thyroid ultrasound and orbital computed tomography. Looked up from germline, CDR1 is MGHDK and CDR2 is SYGVNS. V shed 7 bases and J shed 2 bases, with 18 bases lying between them. This CDR3 has 15 residues. General study results and limits: In predicting ophthalmopathy progression, the model reached over 55% sensitivity and around 72% specificity. Blood repertoires reportedly contained most expanded thyroid clonotypes above 0.001 frequency.

Sequenced material: peripheral blood or thyroid tissue (not recorded which). This clonotype was sampled from an adult man with Graves' hyperthyroidism. This chain uses TRBV25-1 with TRBJ2-7; D perhaps matches TRBD2 (6 bases). The CDR3 spells CASIEPGRGTYEQYF. In DNA, the CDR3 is TGTGCCAGCATCGAACCGGGGCGGGGAACCTACGAGCAGTACTTC.